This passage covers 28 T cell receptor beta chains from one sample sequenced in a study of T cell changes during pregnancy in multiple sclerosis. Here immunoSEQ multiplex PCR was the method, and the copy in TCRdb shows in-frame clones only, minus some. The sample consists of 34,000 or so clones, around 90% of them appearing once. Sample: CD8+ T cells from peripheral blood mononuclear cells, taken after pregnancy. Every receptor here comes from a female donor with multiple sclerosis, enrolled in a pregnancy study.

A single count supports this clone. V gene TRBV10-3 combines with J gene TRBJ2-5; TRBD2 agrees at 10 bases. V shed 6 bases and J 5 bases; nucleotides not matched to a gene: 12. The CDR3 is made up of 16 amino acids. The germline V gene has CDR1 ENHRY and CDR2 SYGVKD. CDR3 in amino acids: CAIRDPGSGGAETQYF. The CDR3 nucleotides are TGTGCCATCAGGGACCCGGGGAGCGGGGGGGCGGAGACCCAGTACTTC.

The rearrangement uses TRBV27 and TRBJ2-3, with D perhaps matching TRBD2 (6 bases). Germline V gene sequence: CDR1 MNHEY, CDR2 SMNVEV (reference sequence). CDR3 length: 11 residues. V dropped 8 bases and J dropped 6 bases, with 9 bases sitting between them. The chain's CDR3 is CASRLADTQYF. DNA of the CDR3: TGTGCCAGCCGTCTAGCGGATACGCAGTATTTT.

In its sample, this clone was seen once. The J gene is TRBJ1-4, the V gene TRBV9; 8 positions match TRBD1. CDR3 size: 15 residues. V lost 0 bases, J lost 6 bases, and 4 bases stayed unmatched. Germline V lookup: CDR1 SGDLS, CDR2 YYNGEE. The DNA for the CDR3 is TGTGCCAGCAGCGTAGAGGACAGGGTCGATGAAAAACTGTTTTTT. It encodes CASSVEDRVDEKLFF.

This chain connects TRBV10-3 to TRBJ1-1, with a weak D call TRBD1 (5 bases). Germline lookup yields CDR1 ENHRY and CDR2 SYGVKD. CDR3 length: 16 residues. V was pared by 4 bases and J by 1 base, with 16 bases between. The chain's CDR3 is CAISGGRPGGNTEAFF. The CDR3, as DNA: TGTGCCATCAGTGGGGGACGTCCGGGAGGGAACACTGAAGCTTTCTTT.

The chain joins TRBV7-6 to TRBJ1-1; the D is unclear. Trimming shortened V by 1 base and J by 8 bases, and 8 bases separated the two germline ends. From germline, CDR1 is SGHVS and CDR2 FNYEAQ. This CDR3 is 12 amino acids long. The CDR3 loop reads CASSLGTSEAFF. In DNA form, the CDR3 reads TGTGCCAGCAGCTTAGGAACATCCGAAGCTTTCTTT.

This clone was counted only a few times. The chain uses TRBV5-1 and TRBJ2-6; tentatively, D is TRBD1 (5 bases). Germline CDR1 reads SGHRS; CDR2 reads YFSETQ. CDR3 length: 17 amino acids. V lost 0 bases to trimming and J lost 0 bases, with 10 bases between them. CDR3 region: CASSLVQVFSGANVLTF. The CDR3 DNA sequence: TGCGCCAGCAGCTTGGTACAGGTGTTCTCTGGGGCCAACGTCCTGACTTTC. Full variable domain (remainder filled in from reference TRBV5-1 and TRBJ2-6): KAGVTQTPRYLIKTRGQQVTLSCSPISGHRSVSWYQQTPGQGLQFLFEYFSETQRNKGNFPGRFSGRQFSNSRSEMNVSTLELGDSALYLCASSLVQVFSGANVLTFGAGSRLTVL.

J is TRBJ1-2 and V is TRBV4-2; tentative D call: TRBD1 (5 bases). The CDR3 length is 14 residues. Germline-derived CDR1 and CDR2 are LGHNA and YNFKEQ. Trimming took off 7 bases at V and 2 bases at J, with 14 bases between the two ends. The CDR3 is CASNPRDENYGYTF. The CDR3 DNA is TGTGCCAGCAACCCGCGGGACGAAAACTATGGCTACACCTTC.

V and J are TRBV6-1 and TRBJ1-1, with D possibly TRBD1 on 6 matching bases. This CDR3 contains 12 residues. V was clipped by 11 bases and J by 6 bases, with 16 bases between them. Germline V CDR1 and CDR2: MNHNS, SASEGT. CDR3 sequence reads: CASTQGLSEAFF. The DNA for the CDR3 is TGTGCCTCCACACAGGGTTTGTCTGAAGCTTTCTTT.

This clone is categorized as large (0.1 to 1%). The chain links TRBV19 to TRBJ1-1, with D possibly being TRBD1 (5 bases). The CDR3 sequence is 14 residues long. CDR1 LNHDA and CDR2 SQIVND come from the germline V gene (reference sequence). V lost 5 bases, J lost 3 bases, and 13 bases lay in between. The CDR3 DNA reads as TGTGCCAGTAGTCCCACGACAGTCTACACTGAAGCTTTCTTT. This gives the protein CASSPTTVYTEAFF.

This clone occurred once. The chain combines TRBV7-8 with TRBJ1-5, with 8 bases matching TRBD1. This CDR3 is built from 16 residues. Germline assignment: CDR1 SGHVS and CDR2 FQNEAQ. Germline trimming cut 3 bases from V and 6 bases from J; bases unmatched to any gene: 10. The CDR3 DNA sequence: TGTGCCAGCAGCTTCGACAGGGGCCTCGAGGGTCAGCCCCAGCATTTT. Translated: CASSFDRGLEGQPQHF.

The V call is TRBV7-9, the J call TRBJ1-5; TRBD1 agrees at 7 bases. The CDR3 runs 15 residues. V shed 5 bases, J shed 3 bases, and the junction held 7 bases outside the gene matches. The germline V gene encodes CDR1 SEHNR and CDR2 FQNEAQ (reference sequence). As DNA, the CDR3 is TGTGCCAGCAGCCCCGGACAGGACTACAATCAGCCCCAGCATTTT. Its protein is CASSPGQDYNQPQHF.

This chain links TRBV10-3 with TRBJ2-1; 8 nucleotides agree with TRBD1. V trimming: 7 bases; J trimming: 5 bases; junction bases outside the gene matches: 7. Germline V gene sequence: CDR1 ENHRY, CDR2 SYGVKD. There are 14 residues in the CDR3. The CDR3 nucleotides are TGTGCCATCAACGGACAGGGCGAGGACAATGAGCAGTTCTTC. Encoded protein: CAINGQGEDNEQFF.

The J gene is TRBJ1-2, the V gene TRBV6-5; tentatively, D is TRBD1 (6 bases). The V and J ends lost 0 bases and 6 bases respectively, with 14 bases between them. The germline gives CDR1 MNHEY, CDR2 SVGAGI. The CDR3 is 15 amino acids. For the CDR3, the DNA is TGTGCCAGCAGTTACTCGGGACACGGGCATGATGGCTACACCTTC. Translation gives CASSYSGHGHDGYTF.

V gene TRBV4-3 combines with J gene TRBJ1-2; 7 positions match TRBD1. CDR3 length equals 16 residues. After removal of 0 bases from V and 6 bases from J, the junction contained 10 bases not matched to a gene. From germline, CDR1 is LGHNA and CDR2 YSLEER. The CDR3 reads CASSQDFYRGLNGYTF. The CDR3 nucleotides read TGCGCCAGCAGCCAAGATTTTTACAGGGGATTAAATGGCTACACCTTC.

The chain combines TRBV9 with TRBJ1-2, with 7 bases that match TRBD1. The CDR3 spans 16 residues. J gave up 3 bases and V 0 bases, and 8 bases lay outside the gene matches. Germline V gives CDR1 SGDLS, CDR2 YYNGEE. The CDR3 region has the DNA TGTGCCAGCAGCGTAGCCCAAACCGGGACAGACTATGGCTACACCTTC. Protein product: CASSVAQTGTDYGYTF.

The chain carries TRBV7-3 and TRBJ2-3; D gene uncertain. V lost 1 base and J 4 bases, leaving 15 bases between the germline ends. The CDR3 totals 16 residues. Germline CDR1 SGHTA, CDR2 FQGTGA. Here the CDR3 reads CASSLMGPFVADTQYF. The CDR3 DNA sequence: TGTGCCAGCAGCTTAATGGGCCCTTTCGTCGCAGATACGCAGTATTTT.

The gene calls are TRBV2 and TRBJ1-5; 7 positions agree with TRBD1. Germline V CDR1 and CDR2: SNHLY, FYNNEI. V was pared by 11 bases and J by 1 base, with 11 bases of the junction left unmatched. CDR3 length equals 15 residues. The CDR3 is CASLGTQGSNQPQHF. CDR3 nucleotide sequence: TGTGCCTCCCTTGGTACACAGGGGAGCAATCAGCCCCAGCATTTT.

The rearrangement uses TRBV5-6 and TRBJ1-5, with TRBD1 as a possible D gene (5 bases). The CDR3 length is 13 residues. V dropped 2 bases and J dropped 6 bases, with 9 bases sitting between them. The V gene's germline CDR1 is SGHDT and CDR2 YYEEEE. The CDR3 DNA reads TGTGCCAGCAGCTTCCAGGGCTCTCAGCCCCAGCATTTT. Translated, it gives CASSFQGSQPQHF.

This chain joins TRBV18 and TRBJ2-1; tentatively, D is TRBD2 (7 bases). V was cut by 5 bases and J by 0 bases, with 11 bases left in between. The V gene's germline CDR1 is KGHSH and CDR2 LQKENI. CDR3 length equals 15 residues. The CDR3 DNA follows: TGTGCCAGCTCAGGGGGGGCGAGCTCCTACAATGAGCAGTTCTTC. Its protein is CASSGGASSYNEQFF.

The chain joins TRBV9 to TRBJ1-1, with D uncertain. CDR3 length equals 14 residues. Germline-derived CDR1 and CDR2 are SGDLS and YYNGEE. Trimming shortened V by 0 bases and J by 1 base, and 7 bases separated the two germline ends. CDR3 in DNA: TGTGCCAGCAGCGTAGTAGCGGGGAACACTGAAGCTTTCTTT. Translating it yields CASSVVAGNTEAFF.

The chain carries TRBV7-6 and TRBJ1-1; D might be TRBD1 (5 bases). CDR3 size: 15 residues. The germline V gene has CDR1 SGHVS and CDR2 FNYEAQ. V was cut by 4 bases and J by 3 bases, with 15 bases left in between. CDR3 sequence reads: CASSSNAGVDTEAFF. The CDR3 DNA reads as TGTGCCAGCAGCTCAAATGCGGGGGTGGACACTGAAGCTTTCTTT.

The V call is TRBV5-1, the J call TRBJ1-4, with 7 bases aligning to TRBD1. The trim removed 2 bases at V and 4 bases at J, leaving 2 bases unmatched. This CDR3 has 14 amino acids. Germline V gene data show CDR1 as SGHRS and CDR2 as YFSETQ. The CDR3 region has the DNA TGCGCCAGCAGCTTAGGGGACAGTAATGAAAAACTGTTTTTT. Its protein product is CASSLGDSNEKLFF.

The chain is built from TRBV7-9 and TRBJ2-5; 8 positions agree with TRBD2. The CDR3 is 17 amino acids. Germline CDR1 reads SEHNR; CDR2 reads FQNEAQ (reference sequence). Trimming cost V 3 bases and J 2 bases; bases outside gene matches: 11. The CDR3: CASSFLPSGGLQETQYF. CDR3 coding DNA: TGTGCCAGCAGCTTTTTACCGAGCGGGGGCCTTCAAGAGACCCAGTACTTC.

The chain's CDR3 is CASSLAGREVGNTEAFF. Here the CDR3 DNA reads TGTGCCAGCAGCTTAGCGGGCAGGGAAGTCGGGAACACTGAAGCTTTCTTT. The chain links TRBV7-9 to TRBJ1-1; D may be TRBD1 (5 bases). The V end lost 0 bases, the J end lost 1 base, and 15 bases lay between the germline ends. In germline, CDR1 is SEHNR, CDR2 FQNEAQ (reference sequence). CDR3 size: 17 residues. The full variable domain, its missing parts supplied by reference TRBV7-9 and TRBJ1-1, is DTGVSQNPRHKITKRGQNVTFRCDPISEHNRLYWYRQTLGQGPEFLTYFQNEAQLEKSRLLSDRFSAERPKGSFSTLEIQRTEQGDSAMYLCASSLAGREVGNTEAFFGQGTRLTVV.

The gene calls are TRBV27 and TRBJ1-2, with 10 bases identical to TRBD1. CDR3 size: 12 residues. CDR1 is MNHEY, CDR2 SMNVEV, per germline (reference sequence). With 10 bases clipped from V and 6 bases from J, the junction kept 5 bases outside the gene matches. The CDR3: CATLGQGNGYTF. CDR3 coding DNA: TGTGCCACCTTGGGACAGGGGAATGGCTACACCTTC.

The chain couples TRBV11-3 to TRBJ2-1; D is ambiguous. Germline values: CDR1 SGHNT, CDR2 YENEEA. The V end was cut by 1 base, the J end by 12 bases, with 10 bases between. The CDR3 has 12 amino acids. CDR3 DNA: TGTGCCAGCAGCTTAGGGTCCATGAGGCAGTTCTTC. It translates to CASSLGSMRQFF.

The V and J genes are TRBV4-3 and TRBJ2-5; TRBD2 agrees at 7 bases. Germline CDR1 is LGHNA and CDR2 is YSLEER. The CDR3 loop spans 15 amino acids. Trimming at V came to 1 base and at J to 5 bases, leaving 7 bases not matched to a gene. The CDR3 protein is CASSQVEGREETQYF. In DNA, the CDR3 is TGCGCCAGCAGCCAAGTTGAGGGGCGGGAGGAGACCCAGTACTTC.

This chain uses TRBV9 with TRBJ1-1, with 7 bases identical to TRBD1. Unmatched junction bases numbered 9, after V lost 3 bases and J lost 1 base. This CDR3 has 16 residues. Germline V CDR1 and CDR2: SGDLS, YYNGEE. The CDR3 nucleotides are TGTGCCAGCAGCGCAAACCCCAGGGGGGAGAACACTGAAGCTTTCTTT. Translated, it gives CASSANPRGENTEAFF.